A single sample is the source of the 3 T cell receptor beta chains below, sequenced in a study of cytomegalovirus exposure and HLA in healthy donors. The study ran its PCR with 60 Vbeta and 13 Jbeta primers. Produced via immunoSEQ multiplex PCR; TCRdb's table is partial and in-frame only. This table holds under 200,000 clones, over 65% found once. Sequenced material: PBMCs. These receptors were obtained from a middle-aged woman in good health and CMV-seropositive.

J is TRBJ2-1 and V is TRBV11-2; TRBD1 matches at 12 bases. Germline assignment: CDR1 SGHAT and CDR2 FQNNGV. V was pared by 2 bases and J by 8 bases, with 7 bases of the junction left unmatched. The CDR3 sequence is 16 residues long. CDR3 in amino acids: CASSLTGTGGHHEQFF. The CDR3 DNA reads as TGTGCCAGCAGCTTAACCGGGACAGGGGGCCACCATGAGCAGTTCTTC.

This clone has a handful of counts. An end of the junction does not agree with germline; a read error may underlie this. V and J are TRBV5-4 and TRBJ1-2, with TRBD1 matching 7 bases. Germline CDR1 is SGHNT and CDR2 is YYREEE (reference sequence). CDR3 length: 14 residues. The CDR3 DNA reads TGTGCCAGCAGCTTGCAGGGGGGCAACTATGGCTACCCCTTC. This encodes CASSLQGGNYGYPF.

The J gene is TRBJ2-5, the V gene TRBV9, with 12 nucleotides matching TRBD1. Germline values: CDR1 SGDLS, CDR2 YYNGEE. There are 17 residues in the CDR3. J gave up 4 bases and V 3 bases, and 10 bases lay outside the gene matches. The CDR3 DNA reads TGTGCCAGCAGCGACCCCCGGGACAGGGGGCTAGGAGAGACCCAGTACTTC. Protein product: CASSDPRDRGLGETQYF. The full variable domain, with the rest looked up from reference TRBV9 and TRBJ2-5, is DSGVTQTPKHLITATGQRVTLRCSPRSGDLSVYWYQQSLDQGLQFLIQYYNGEERAKGNILERFSAQQFPDLHSELNLSSLELGDSALYFCASSDPRDRGLGETQYFGPGTRLLVL.